This T cell receptor (beta chain) was recorded in a study of cytomegalovirus exposure and HLA in healthy donors. General study results and limits: In an earlier analysis, productive rearrangement rates for most beta V segments clustered near 87% or 30%.

Points on this clone: The antigen is undetermined.

As for the donors, each was a healthy bone marrow donor. The PCR ran on 60 Vbeta and 13 Jbeta primers. Some clones are missing from TCRdb's copy, which holds only in-frame ones; the method was immunoSEQ multiplex PCR. The repertoire holds more than 110,000 clones, with about three quarters as singletons. The CDR3 runs to 13 residues. Germline loops: CDR1 MDHEN, CDR2 SYDVKM. V was cut by 2 bases and J by 6 bases, with 8 bases left in between. The TCR sequence derives from a human donor in good health. This chain joins TRBV28 and TRBJ2-4; a possible D gene is TRBD1 (6 bases). Sequenced input: PBMCs. The CDR3 sequence is CASSLTGSNIQYF. The CDR3 region has the DNA TGTGCCAGCAGTTTAACAGGGTCAAACATTCAGTACTTC.